This T cell receptor (beta chain) originates from a study of beta chain features in type 1 diabetes. All of the isolated RNA was reverse transcribed, so expressed TCRB transcripts were sequenced. Generated by immunoSEQ multiplex PCR, the TCRdb table keeps only in-frame clones and is missing some. The sample consists of 300,000 to 400,000 clones, approximately 12% of them appearing once. CDR1 and CDR2 from the germline V gene are LNHNV and YYDKDF (reference sequence). Trimming left V 3 bases short and J 2 bases short, with 8 bases between. The CDR3 is 13 amino acids. All of the sorted populations showed purity greater than 95%.

The source material was naive CD4+ T cells from blood. The TCR originated in a man aged 18 to 29 in good health. The chain recombines TRBV15 with TRBJ2-7, with a weak D call TRBD2 (6 bases). This CDR3 is CATSRDYAYEQYF. Written as DNA, the CDR3 is TGTGCCACCAGCAGGGACTACGCCTACGAGCAGTACTTC.